This T cell receptor (beta chain) was documented in a study of CD8+CD57+ T cells in acquired aplastic anemia. Study-level background: Sorted CD4+ and CD8+ cells gave an average of 3.2 ug of DNA.

All sequencing subjects had displayed CD8+CD57+ cell expansion on flow cytometry. This clonotype occurred a few times. Its specificity is not known. The TCR beta profiling, which covered VDJ combination and CDR3 sequence, was carried out using genomic DNA as the template. In TCRdb, the reads were re-called with MiXCR into one record per CDR3 protein. This table holds just over 450,000 distinct CDR3 sequences, approximately 33% found once. Study-level points and caveats: Around 29 shared CD8+ CDR3s appeared highly expressed within patients' immunodominant clones.

Germline CDR1 reads SGHAT; CDR2 reads FQDESV (reference sequence). The trim removed 2 bases at V and 5 bases at J, leaving 5 bases unmatched. The length of the CDR3 is 16 residues. J is TRBJ2-1 and V is TRBV11-1, with 11 nucleotides matching TRBD2. Sequenced input: sorted CD4+, CD8+, or CD8+CD57+ T cells (not recorded which) from PBMCs. The TCR originated in a human donor with aplastic anemia. CDR3 bases: TGTGCCAGCAGCTTACAGGGGACTAGCGGAAACAATGAGCAGTTCTTC. Its translation: CASSLQGTSGNNEQFF.